The 4 T cell receptor beta chains below were found in one sample sequenced in a study of spatial heterogeneity in lung cancer. TCRdb redid the calling of the 5' RACE reads with MiXCR, one entry per CDR3 protein. The top ten clones hold approximately 7.2% of a sample with almost 75,000 distinct CDR3 sequences, about 14% of them seen once. The time point here: sample taken at primary tumor resection. The authors sequenced whole RNA from tumor, nontumor lung or frozen PBMC without sorting. The source was PBMCs, collected at surgery. The receptors shown here come from a male donor with early-stage non-small cell lung cancer.

In its sample, this clonotype was seen many times. The V call is TRBV29-1, the J call TRBJ2-5; TRBD1 matches 7 bases. V was clipped by 6 bases and J by 6 bases; unmatched bases: 4. Germline CDR1 reads SQVTM; CDR2 reads ANQGSEA. The CDR3 covers 11 residues. CDR3 residues: CSVYRGQTQYF. As DNA, the CDR3 is TGCAGCGTATACAGGGGCCAGACCCAGTACTTC.

The chain employs TRBV19 and TRBJ1-5; no reliable D call. The CDR3 is 15 residues long. Germline-derived CDR1 and CDR2 are LNHDA and SQIVND (reference sequence). Trimming left V 10 bases short and J 0 bases short, with 16 bases between. The CDR3 coding sequence is TGTGCCACCCTGGACCGAAAATATAGCAATCAGCCCCAGCATTTT. Translation gives CATLDRKYSNQPQHF.

This clonotype occurred a few times. This chain uses TRBV5-1 with TRBJ2-5; D gene ambiguous. The CDR3 totals 12 residues. Germline V gene data show CDR1 as SGHRS and CDR2 as YFSETQ. V gave up 6 bases and J gave up 2 bases, with 8 bases separating them. The CDR3 nucleotides read TGCGCCAGCAAGGCTAGTCAAGAGACCCAGTACTTC. This codes for CASKASQETQYF.

This clonotype showed up many times. The rearrangement uses TRBV29-1 and TRBJ2-5, with 8 nucleotides matching TRBD1. V shed 7 bases and J 2 bases; nucleotides not matched to a gene: 3. Per the germline V gene, CDR1 is SQVTM and CDR2 is ANQGSEA. This CDR3 is 12 amino acids long. The CDR3 sequence is CSGGQGQETQYF. CDR3 in DNA: TGCAGCGGTGGACAGGGTCAAGAGACCCAGTACTTC.